The entry that follows covers one TCR beta chain sequence. Its cognate antigen is unknown. V was shortened by 5 bases and J by 11 bases, with 16 bases between the two germline ends. Germline CDR1 reads MNHEY; CDR2 reads SVGAGI. The CDR3 covers 12 residues. 13 Jbeta primers and 60 Vbeta primers were used for the PCR. TCRdb keeps only in-frame clones here, not all; method: immunoSEQ multiplex PCR. The record lists 160,000 or so clones, of which the ten most abundant hold around 1.9%. These data come from a study of cytomegalovirus exposure and HLA in healthy donors. The wider study: Assignment to the Caucasian-associated ancestry cluster applied to 81% of the approximately 370 genotyped donors. General observations from the study: Earlier findings revealed that most TCR beta V segments proved productive either about 90% or about 30% of the time.

The rearrangement joins TRBV6-5 to TRBJ2-7, with a tentative D call TRBD1 (5 bases). Sequences were obtained from PBMCs. The TCR comes from a man aged 25-45 years in good health and CMV-seronegative. CDR3 protein: CASSDPDTPEYF. Here the CDR3 DNA reads TGTGCCAGCAGTGACCCGGACACCCCGGAGTACTTC.